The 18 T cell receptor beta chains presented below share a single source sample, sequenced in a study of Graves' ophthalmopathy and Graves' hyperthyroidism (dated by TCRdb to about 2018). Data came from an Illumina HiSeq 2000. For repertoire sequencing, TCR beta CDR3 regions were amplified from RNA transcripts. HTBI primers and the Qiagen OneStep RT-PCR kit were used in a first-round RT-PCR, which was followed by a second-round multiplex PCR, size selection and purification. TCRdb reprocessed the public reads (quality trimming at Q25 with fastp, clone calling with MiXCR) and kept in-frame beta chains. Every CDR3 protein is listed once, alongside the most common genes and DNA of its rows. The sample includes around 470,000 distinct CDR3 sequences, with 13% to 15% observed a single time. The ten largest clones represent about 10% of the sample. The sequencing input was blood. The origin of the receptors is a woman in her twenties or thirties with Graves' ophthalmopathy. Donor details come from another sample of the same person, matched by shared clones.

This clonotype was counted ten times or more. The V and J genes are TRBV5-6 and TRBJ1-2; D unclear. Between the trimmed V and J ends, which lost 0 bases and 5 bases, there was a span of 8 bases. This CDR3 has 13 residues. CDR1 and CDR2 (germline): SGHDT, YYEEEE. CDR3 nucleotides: TGTGCCAGCAGCTTGGGCAGAAAATATGGCTACACCTTC. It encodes CASSLGRKYGYTF.

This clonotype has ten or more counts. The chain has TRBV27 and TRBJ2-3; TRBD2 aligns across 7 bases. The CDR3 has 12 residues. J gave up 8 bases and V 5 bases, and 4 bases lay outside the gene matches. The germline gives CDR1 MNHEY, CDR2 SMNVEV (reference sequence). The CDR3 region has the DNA TGTGCCAGCAGTCCCAGGGAGGGTACGCAGTATTTT. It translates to CASSPREGTQYF.

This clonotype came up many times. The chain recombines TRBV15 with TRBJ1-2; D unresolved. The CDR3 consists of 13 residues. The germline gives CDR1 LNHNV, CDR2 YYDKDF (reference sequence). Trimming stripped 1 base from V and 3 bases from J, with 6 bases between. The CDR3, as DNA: TGTGCCACCAGCAGAGCAGGTTACTATGGCTACACCTTC. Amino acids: CATSRAGYYGYTF.

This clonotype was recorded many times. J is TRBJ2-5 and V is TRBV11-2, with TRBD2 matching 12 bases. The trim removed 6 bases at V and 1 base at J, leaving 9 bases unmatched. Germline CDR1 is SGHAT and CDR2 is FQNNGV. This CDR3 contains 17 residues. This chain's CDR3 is CASSPPLAGGFQETQYF. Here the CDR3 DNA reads TGTGCCAGCAGTCCCCCCCTAGCGGGAGGGTTCCAAGAGACCCAGTACTTC.

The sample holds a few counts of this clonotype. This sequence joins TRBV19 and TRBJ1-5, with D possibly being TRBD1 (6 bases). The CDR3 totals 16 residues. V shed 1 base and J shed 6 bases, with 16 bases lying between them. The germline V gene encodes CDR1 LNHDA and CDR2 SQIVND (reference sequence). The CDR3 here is CASSIAGGGEVQPQHF. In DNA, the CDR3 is TGTGCCAGTAGTATAGCAGGAGGGGGAGAAGTTCAGCCCCAGCATTTT.

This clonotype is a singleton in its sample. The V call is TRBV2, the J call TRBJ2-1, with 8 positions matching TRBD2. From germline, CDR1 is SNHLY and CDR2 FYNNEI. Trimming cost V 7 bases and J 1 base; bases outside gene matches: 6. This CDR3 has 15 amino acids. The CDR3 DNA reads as TGTGCCAGCACACGGGGGGGAGGGTCCTACAATGAGCAGTTCTTC. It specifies CASTRGGGSYNEQFF.

The CDR3 region has the DNA TGTGCCAGCAGCGACAGGGGGAAGGGGACTGAAGCTTTCTTT. Translated: CASSDRGKGTEAFF. The chain recombines TRBV12-3 or TRBV12-4 with TRBJ1-1, with 9 bases fitting TRBD1. The CDR3 spans 14 residues. The trim removed 6 bases at V and 5 bases at J, leaving 7 bases unmatched.

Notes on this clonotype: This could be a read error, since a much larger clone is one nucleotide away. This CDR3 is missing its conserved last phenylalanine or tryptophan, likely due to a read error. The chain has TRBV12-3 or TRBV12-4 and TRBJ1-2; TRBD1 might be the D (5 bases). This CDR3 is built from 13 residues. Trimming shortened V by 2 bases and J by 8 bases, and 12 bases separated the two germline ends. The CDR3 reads CASSLFDRLGYTY. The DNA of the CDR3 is TGTGCCAGCAGTTTATTCGACAGACTCGGCTACACCTAC.

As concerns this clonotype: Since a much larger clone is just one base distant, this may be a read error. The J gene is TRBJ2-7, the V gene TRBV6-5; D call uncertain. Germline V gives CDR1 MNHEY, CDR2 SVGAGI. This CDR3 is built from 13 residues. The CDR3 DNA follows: TGTGCCAGCAGTTTGTCCTTTCCCTACGAGCGGTACTTC. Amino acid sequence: CASSLSFPYERYF.

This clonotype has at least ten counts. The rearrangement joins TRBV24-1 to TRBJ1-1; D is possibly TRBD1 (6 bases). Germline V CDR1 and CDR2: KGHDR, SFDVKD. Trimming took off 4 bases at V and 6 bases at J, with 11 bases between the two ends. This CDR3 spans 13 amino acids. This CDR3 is CATSETGRPEAFF. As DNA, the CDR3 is TGTGCCACCAGTGAGACAGGTCGGCCTGAAGCTTTCTTT.

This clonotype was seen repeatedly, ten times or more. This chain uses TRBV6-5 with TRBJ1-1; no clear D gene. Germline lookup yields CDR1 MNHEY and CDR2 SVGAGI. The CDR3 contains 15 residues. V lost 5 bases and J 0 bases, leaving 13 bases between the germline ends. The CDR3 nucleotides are TGTGCCAGCAGTAACGGCCTTGGGATGAACACTGAAGCTTTCTTT. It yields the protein CASSNGLGMNTEAFF.

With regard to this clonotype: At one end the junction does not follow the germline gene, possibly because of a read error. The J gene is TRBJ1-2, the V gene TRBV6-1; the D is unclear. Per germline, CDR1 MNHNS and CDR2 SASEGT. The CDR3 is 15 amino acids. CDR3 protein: CASTTKGGLRHGYTF. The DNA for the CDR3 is TGTGCCAGCACCACCAAGGGAGGTTTGAGACATGGTTACACCTTC.

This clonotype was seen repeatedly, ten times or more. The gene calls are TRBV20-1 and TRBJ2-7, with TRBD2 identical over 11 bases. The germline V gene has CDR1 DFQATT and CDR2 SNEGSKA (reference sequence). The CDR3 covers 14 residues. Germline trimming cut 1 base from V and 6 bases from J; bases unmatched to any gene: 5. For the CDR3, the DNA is TGCAGTGCTAGAGGTACCGGGACTAGCGGCGAGCAGTACTTC. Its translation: CSARGTGTSGEQYF.

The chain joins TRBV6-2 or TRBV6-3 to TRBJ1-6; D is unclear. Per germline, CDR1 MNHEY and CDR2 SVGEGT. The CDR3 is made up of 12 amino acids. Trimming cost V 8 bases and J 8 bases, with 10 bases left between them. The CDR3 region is CASALRDSPLHF. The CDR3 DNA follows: TGTGCCAGCGCTCTACGGGATTCACCCCTCCACTTT.

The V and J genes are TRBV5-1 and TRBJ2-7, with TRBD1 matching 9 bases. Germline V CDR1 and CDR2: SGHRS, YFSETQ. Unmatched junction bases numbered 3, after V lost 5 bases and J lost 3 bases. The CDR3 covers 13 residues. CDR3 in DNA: TGCGCCAGCAGGGGGACAGGGCGCTACGAGCAGTACTTC. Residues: CASRGTGRYEQYF.

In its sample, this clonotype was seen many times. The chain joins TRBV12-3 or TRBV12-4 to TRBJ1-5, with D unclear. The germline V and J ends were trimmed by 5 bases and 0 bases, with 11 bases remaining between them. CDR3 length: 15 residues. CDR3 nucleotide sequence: TGTGCCAGCAGTACCCGCGAGGATAGCAATCAGCCCCAGCATTTT. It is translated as CASSTREDSNQPQHF.

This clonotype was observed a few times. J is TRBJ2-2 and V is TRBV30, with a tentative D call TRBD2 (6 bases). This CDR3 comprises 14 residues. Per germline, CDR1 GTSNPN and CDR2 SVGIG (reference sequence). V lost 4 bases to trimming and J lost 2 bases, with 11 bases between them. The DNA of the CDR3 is TGTGCCTGGAAGGGACTGATAAACACCGGGGAGCTGTTTTTT. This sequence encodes CAWKGLINTGELFF.

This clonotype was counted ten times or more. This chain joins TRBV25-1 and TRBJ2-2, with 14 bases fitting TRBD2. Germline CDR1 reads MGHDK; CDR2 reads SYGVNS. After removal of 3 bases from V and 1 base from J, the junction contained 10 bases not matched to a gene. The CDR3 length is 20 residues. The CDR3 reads CASSEGRRTSGGRNTGELFF. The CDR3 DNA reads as TGTGCCAGCAGTGAGGGGAGGAGGACTAGCGGGGGGCGGAACACCGGGGAGCTGTTTTTT.